This TCR beta chain was sequenced in a study of T cell responses to AZD1222 COVID-19 vaccine. The study's findings and limits: At baseline, just a handful of AZD1222 recipients tested seropositive. A rise in Spike-specific TCR breadth and depth followed two AZD1222 doses.

The length of the CDR3 is 14 residues. CDR1 and CDR2 (germline): KGHSH, LQKENI. V lost 5 bases, J lost 6 bases, and 14 bases lay in between. Clones were read by immunoSEQ multiplex PCR, and TCRdb kept only the in-frame ones, dropping some. The repertoire consists of approximately 110,000 clones, with roughly 88% occurring once and the leading ten covering roughly 6.2%. This clone was counted only a few times. Antigen: not known. This rearrangement joins TRBV18 to TRBJ1-5; TRBD1 is a possible D gene (5 bases). This sequence was found in an adult in good health. The source was peripheral blood, collected on day 0 of AZD1222 vaccination. The CDR3 loop is CASSGQGPGQPQHF. The DNA for the CDR3 is TGTGCCAGCTCAGGACAAGGCCCCGGTCAGCCCCAGCATTTT.